The present entry profiles one T cell receptor beta chain with its context. Its antigen is still unknown. The entry originates in a study of graft-versus-host responses after intestinal transplantation. Study-level points and caveats: GvH clones appeared in recipient marrow, some first in ileum or blood. Those patients showing graft-donor T cell macrochimerism displayed high graft-versus-host to host-versus-graft clonal ratios in allografts.

The CDR3 is made up of 14 amino acids. CDR1 and CDR2 (germline): MNHNS, SASEGT. The junction had 4 bases not matched to a gene; V was cut back by 6 bases and J by 3 bases. Data came from immunoSEQ multiplex PCR; TCRdb stores just in-frame clones and leaves some out. The sample records over 85,000 clones, around 92% being singletons. The chain recombines TRBV6-1 with TRBJ2-7; 11 positions agree with TRBD2. This sample comprised unstimulated CD4+ T cells sorted from spleen or lymph node cells, obtained before transplant. The source of this sequence is a human donor who was the organ donor for an intestinal transplant. Here the CDR3 reads CASRLTSGGYEQYF. The DNA for the CDR3 is TGTGCCAGCAGACTCACTAGCGGGGGCTACGAGCAGTACTTC.